This TCR beta chain was identified during a study of T cell clusters in autoimmune cytopenias. TRB rearrangements were amplified by touch-down multiplex PCR with mixed TRB-A/B primers. With the multiplex PCR reads reprocessed, TCRdb shows one record per CDR3 protein and no DNA. Recorded here are over 6,000 distinct CDR3 sequences; the top ten clones represent approximately 10%. About 37,500 genome equivalents of blood DNA were amplified for TRB. CDR3 length: 15 residues. Germline V gene lookup returns CDR1 LNHDA and CDR2 SQIVND (reference sequence). These data are also associated with another study on T cell repertoires in aging, cancer and after chemotherapy. That publication notes: Compared with age-matched healthy donors, untreated hematological or solid cancer patients showed higher blood TCR clonality.

V is TRBV19 and J is TRBJ1-5; with no DNA, the TCRdb D assignment of TRBD1 cannot be verified. Sequenced input: peripheral blood. This TCR derives from a human donor in good health. The CDR3 loop reads CASSIKGQRSQPQHF.